This TCR beta chain was observed in a study of T-cell reconstitution after alpha-beta-depleted transplantation in children. Overall study results and limits: It was newly produced T cells that mostly accounted for T-cell counts and diversity one year after transplant. TCRbeta diversity was high at day 60 in some patients (a result of surviving recipient T cells and thymic progenitors). Expanded graft clones, several hundred of them, were reportedly the source of alpha-beta T cells about two months after transplant.

The V gene's germline CDR1 is MNHEY and CDR2 SMNVEV (reference sequence). This CDR3 is 17 amino acids long. J was trimmed by 5 bases and V by 5 bases; bases with no gene match: 14. Regarding this clonotype: Its target is not known.

Unique molecular identifiers were incorporated into the prepared TCRbeta library. MiXCR, applied by TCRdb to the PCR reads, yields one record per CDR3 protein. The sample lists hundreds of thousands of distinct CDR3 sequences; roughly 24% were seen once. J is TRBJ2-3 and V is TRBV27, with 9 nucleotides matching TRBD2. Sequenced here: PBMCs, mostly from graft donor cells, sampled 360 days after TCRalphabeta/CD19-depleted stem cell transplant. The sequence came from a boy younger than two who had a stem cell transplant for acute myeloid leukemia, so the T cells may come from the graft donor. CDR3 DNA: TGTGCCAGCAGTGCCCTTCAGGTAGCGGGGGTTAAAGATACGCAGTATTTT. Encoded protein: CASSALQVAGVKDTQYF.